These T cell receptor beta chains were read from a single sample in a study of early T cells in non-severe SARS-CoV-2 infection. Via MiXCR, TCRdb re-called the 5' RACE reads, giving one row per CDR3 protein. In the table there are 70,000 to 85,000 distinct CDR3 sequences, over 9% of which are singletons. Sequencing was carried out using whole blood. These receptors originate from an adult who was a healthcare worker with PCR-confirmed SARS-CoV-2 infection or an uninfected control (not recorded which). CDR3s leave out the opening cysteine and the closing phenylalanine or tryptophan.

cdr3_length: 13; v_call: TRBV5-5; cdr3_aa: ASSLLGQTNYGYT
cdr3_length: 12; v_call: TRBV5-1; cdr3_aa: ASSSGGLVDTQY
cdr3_length: 11; v_call: TRBV11-2; cdr3_aa: ASSLVRQDGYT
cdr3_length: 15; v_call: TRBV28; cdr3_aa: ASSFGPNGFSNQPQH
cdr3_length: 14; v_call: TRBV4-2; cdr3_aa: ASSQGTGGDYNEQF
cdr3_length: 10; v_call: TRBV20-1; cdr3_aa: SAFRQGDTQY
cdr3_length: 12; v_call: TRBV7-2; cdr3_aa: ASSLNAKANMQY
cdr3_length: 15; v_call: TRBV5-1; cdr3_aa: ASSLDVGSSAGETQY
cdr3_length: 11; v_call: TRBV6-5; cdr3_aa: ASSYVGADEQF
cdr3_length: 16; v_call: TRBV27; cdr3_aa: ASSSGTSGRMGNNEQF
cdr3_length: 10; v_call: TRBV29-1; cdr3_aa: SPWTVTDTQY
cdr3_length: 12; v_call: TRBV28; cdr3_aa: ASSFRGARHPQH
cdr3_length: 13; v_call: TRBV6-5; cdr3_aa: ASSYSSGGIYEQY
cdr3_length: 8; v_call: TRBV28; cdr3_aa: ASGAYEQY
cdr3_length: 11; v_call: TRBV2; cdr3_aa: ASRTDWNTEAF
cdr3_length: 10; v_call: TRBV20-1; cdr3_aa: SAPGSSYEQY
cdr3_length: 10; v_call: TRBV29-1; cdr3_aa: SVRASSYEQY
cdr3_length: 13; v_call: TRBV6-5; cdr3_aa: ASRPGQGRHYGYT
cdr3_length: 14; v_call: TRBV29-1; cdr3_aa: SVEGGKVSSYNEQF
cdr3_length: 11; v_call: TRBV20-1; cdr3_aa: SARTDPNEKLF
cdr3_length: 10; v_call: TRBV5-4; cdr3_aa: ASSGGNSPLH
cdr3_length: 11; v_call: TRBV7-3; cdr3_aa: ASSFTLGPPLH
cdr3_length: 14; v_call: TRBV18; cdr3_aa: ASSPFQTSRYNEQF
cdr3_length: 11; v_call: TRBV3-1; cdr3_aa: ASSQDLPGGQF
cdr3_length: 14; v_call: TRBV18; cdr3_aa: ASSPGVAGSGEKLF
cdr3_length: 10; v_call: TRBV24-1; cdr3_aa: ATRINTGELF
cdr3_length: 13; v_call: TRBV11-1; cdr3_aa: ASSTPGPAGNIQY
cdr3_length: 17; v_call: TRBV7-8; cdr3_aa: ASSLESGGEAHSGDTQY
cdr3_length: 15; v_call: TRBV29-1; cdr3_aa: SVQTGGQGAGNSPLH
cdr3_length: 13; v_call: TRBV20-1; cdr3_aa: SAPTGGSGNTEAF
cdr3_length: 12; v_call: TRBV7-9; cdr3_aa: ASSAQGGIDEQY
cdr3_length: 13; v_call: TRBV6-5; cdr3_aa: ASSPWDKPNYGYT
cdr3_length: 17; v_call: TRBV7-8; cdr3_aa: ASSPDRGAEPATNEKLF
cdr3_length: 12; v_call: TRBV29-1; cdr3_aa: SVEWQGRRDEQY
cdr3_length: 13; v_call: TRBV7-9; cdr3_aa: ASREWDRANTEAF
cdr3_length: 13; v_call: TRBV29-1; cdr3_aa: SLAGGLLSYNEQF
cdr3_length: 13; v_call: TRBV6-5; cdr3_aa: ASSYSGTSYNEQF
cdr3_length: 13; v_call: TRBV5-1; cdr3_aa: ASSLSAANTGELF
cdr3_length: 13; v_call: TRBV2; cdr3_aa: ASRRLAGTTDTQY
cdr3_length: 12; v_call: TRBV29-1; cdr3_aa: SARGRGDWTEAF
cdr3_length: 11; v_call: TRBV28; cdr3_aa: ATVFQGTYEQY
cdr3_length: 11; v_call: TRBV29-1; cdr3_aa: SARTANTGELF
cdr3_length: 10; v_call: TRBV29-1; cdr3_aa: SASGTSGEQF
cdr3_length: 13; v_call: TRBV20-1; cdr3_aa: SAPSSGRGTDTQY
cdr3_length: 12; v_call: TRBV5-5; cdr3_aa: ASSPAGSNQPQH
cdr3_length: 13; v_call: TRBV2; cdr3_aa: ASRGRVVANYGYT
cdr3_length: 13; v_call: TRBV10-3; cdr3_aa: AISESFGRSYEQY
cdr3_length: 12; v_call: TRBV29-1; cdr3_aa: SVSKGGKGYEQY
cdr3_length: 9; v_call: TRBV6-1; cdr3_aa: ASSVGRPQH
cdr3_length: 11; v_call: TRBV6-1; cdr3_aa: ASSEVENTEAF
cdr3_length: 15; v_call: TRBV4-2; cdr3_aa: ASSRDPGLGDTGELF
cdr3_length: 11; v_call: TRBV11-2; cdr3_aa: ASSSKDNSPLH
cdr3_length: 12; v_call: TRBV20-1; cdr3_aa: SAEDGKYNQPQH